Here is one T cell receptor (beta chain) with its context. Its antigen is undetermined. There are 17 residues in the CDR3. The record originates from a study of siplizumab effects on memory and regulatory T cells. The study, taken as a whole, reports: Suppression by proliferating Tregs derived from siplizumab cultures was not verified.

Some 96,000 TCR templates per sample were assayed. TCRdb keeps only in-frame clones here, not all; method: immunoSEQ multiplex PCR. The table has tens of thousands of clones, 75% to 90% seen once; the top ten hold around 1.6%. This chain uses TRBV21-1 with TRBJ2-4; TRBD1 is the table's D call, not checked against the DNA. TRBV21-1 is annotated as a pseudogene. Sequenced: Tregs sorted from blood. This receptor was taken from a human donor in good health. The CDR3: CASSKAKDRIAKNIQYF. In DNA, the CDR3 is TGTGCCAGCAGCAAAGCGAAGGACAGAATAGCCAAAAACATTCAGTACTTC.